This T cell receptor (beta chain) was captured in a study of blood T cell repertoires in COVID-19. Study in general: Specimens from acute and convalescent COVID-19 originated in the United States, Italy and Spain. The cDNA or gDNA used as material had been derived from T cells, B-cell-depleted T cells, or PBMCs.

Original processing methods: The authors estimated nucleated cell counts from reference gene primer amplification. Clones were read by immunoSEQ multiplex PCR, and TCRdb kept only the in-frame ones, dropping some. That table furnishes V, J and clone size, whereas the DNA furnished D and trimming. The sample lists about 83,000 clones; more than 80% were seen once. The CDR3 has 15 amino acids. The V and J ends lost 5 bases and 6 bases respectively, with 16 bases between them. Germline assignment: CDR1 MNHEY and CDR2 SVGEGT. The receptor comes from a woman aged 80 or over with acute or convalescent COVID-19. Sequenced sample: peripheral blood. The chain carries TRBV6-2 or TRBV6-3 and TRBJ1-4, with D hard to call. The CDR3 region has the DNA TGTGCCAGCAGTAACCGACCGGAGTTATATGAAAAACTGTTTTTT. This sequence encodes CASSNRPELYEKLFF.